This T cell receptor beta chain was identified in a study of blood T cell repertoires in COVID-19. Data came from immunoSEQ multiplex PCR; TCRdb stores just in-frame clones and leaves some out. This sample yields approximately 160,000 clones, of which roughly four fifths are seen a single time; approximately 11% belongs to the top ten. Concerning this clone itself: The junction departs from the called germline gene at one end, perhaps through a read error.

The CDR3 is 11 residues long. The germline V gene has CDR1 LGHDT and CDR2 YNNKEL (reference sequence). The clonotype originates from a human donor in a cohort sampled during active COVID-19. Specimen: peripheral blood. The chain employs TRBV3-1 (or the pseudogene TRBV3-2) and TRBJ2-1, with D perhaps TRBD2 (6 bases). The DNA of the CDR3 is TGTGCCAGCAGCCATCCCGGGGGAACGGTCTTC. Encoded protein: CASSHPGGTVF.